The 12 T cell receptor beta chains below come from one sample, sequenced in a study of blood T cell repertoires in COVID-19. Data came from immunoSEQ multiplex PCR; TCRdb stores just in-frame clones and leaves some out. The sample includes some 68,000 clones, roughly 90% of them seen just once. Sequencing input: peripheral blood. The receptors were sampled from a man aged 45-65 years with active COVID-19.

This chain uses TRBV6-2 or TRBV6-3 with TRBJ1-5; D might be TRBD1 (5 bases). The V end lost 4 bases, the J end lost 0 bases, and 10 bases lay between the germline ends. This CDR3 region has 15 residues. Germline V CDR1 and CDR2: MNHEY, SVGEGT. CDR3 sequence (DNA): TGTGCCAGCAGTTCTGCGGGGGTTAGCAATCAGCCCCAGCATTTT. Amino acids: CASSSAGVSNQPQHF.

This clone came up once. The V call is TRBV9, the J call TRBJ2-1; TRBD2 aligns across 10 bases. The CDR3 runs 16 residues. Germline V gene data show CDR1 as SGDLS and CDR2 as YYNGEE. V lost 0 bases to trimming and J lost 10 bases; unmatched junction nucleotides: 10. The CDR3 bases are TGTGCCAGCAGCGTAGGGACTAGCGGCCTCCTTGGGGAGCAGTTCTTC. It yields the protein CASSVGTSGLLGEQFF.

The chain recombines TRBV11-3 with TRBJ1-2, with 7 bases lining up with TRBD1. This CDR3 spans 14 amino acids. V shed 2 bases, J shed 5 bases, and the junction held 5 bases outside the gene matches. Germline V lookup: CDR1 SGHNT, CDR2 YENEEA. CDR3 bases: TGTGCCAGCAGCTTACGGACAGGTTTTTATGGCTACACCTTC. This codes for CASSLRTGFYGYTF.

The genes are TRBV5-5 and TRBJ2-7, with D possibly TRBD1 on 6 matching bases. V was shortened by 4 bases and J by 4 bases, with 9 bases between the two germline ends. This CDR3 spans 12 amino acids. The germline V gene has CDR1 SGHKS and CDR2 YYEKEE (reference sequence). CDR3 loop: CASSQQGYEQYF. CDR3 DNA: TGTGCCAGCAGCCAACAGGGTTACGAGCAGTACTTC.

The gene calls are TRBV21-1 and TRBJ1-2; the table calls TRBD1, which could not be checked here. TRBV21-1 is shown as a pseudogene. The CDR3 runs 16 residues. CDR3 coding DNA: TGTGCCAGCAGCACCAAGACAGGCCGCCTCGGCTATGGCTACACCTTC. Its protein is CASSTKTGRLGYGYTF.

This chain uses TRBV7-8 with TRBJ1-3; D ambiguous. Per germline, CDR1 SGHVS and CDR2 FQNEAQ. Deletions cut 4 bases from V and 0 bases from J, with 10 bases between. The CDR3 contains 15 residues. As DNA, the CDR3 is TGTGCCAGCAGCTCAGGACTGCTCTCTGGAAACACCATATATTTT. As protein: CASSSGLLSGNTIYF.

The V gene is TRBV19, the J gene TRBJ1-4; D unclear. The CDR3 loop spans 14 amino acids. Trimming pared 2 bases from V and 4 bases from J, leaving 8 bases between. The germline gives CDR1 LNHDA, CDR2 SQIVND (reference sequence). The CDR3 DNA reads as TGTGCCAGTAGTATATCGTGGAGTAATGAAAAACTGTTTTTT. Protein sequence: CASSISWSNEKLFF.

The rearrangement uses TRBV29-1 and TRBJ2-1; 7 bases fit TRBD2. The CDR3 has 15 amino acids. Germline lookup yields CDR1 SQVTM and CDR2 ANQGSEA. The CDR3 here is CSFERASGSYNEQFF. CDR3 DNA: TGCAGTTTCGAGAGGGCTAGCGGCTCCTACAATGAGCAGTTCTTC.

The V and J genes are TRBV28 and TRBJ1-4, with D possibly matching TRBD1 (5 bases). CDR1 and CDR2 from the germline V gene are MDHEN and SYDVKM. Trimming cost V 0 bases and J 5 bases, with 10 bases left between them. CDR3 length equals 15 residues. CDR3 residues: CASSLWGGKNEKLFF. CDR3 coding DNA: TGTGCCAGCAGTTTATGGGGGGGGAAAAATGAAAAACTGTTTTTT.

This rearrangement joins TRBV5-1 to TRBJ2-1, with D perhaps TRBD2 (5 bases). The germline V gene encodes CDR1 SGHRS and CDR2 YFSETQ. Trimming removed 2 bases from V and 0 bases from J, with 6 bases in between. CDR3 length: 14 amino acids. The CDR3 DNA is TGCGCCAGCAGCTTAAGCGGCTCCTACAATGAGCAGTTCTTC. Translating gives CASSLSGSYNEQFF.

The chain recombines TRBV7-2 with TRBJ2-3, with 11 positions matching TRBD2. This CDR3 spans 19 amino acids. The germline V gene has CDR1 SGHTA and CDR2 FQGNSA. V shed 4 bases, J shed 0 bases, and the junction held 12 bases outside the gene matches. CDR3 bases: TGTGCCAGCAGCTCCAACCCGGGACTAGCGGCCTCTAGCACAGATACGCAGTATTTT. It codes for CASSSNPGLAASSTDTQYF.

The rearrangement links TRBV5-1 to TRBJ2-1, with 12 bases fitting TRBD2. J was trimmed by 2 bases and V by 0 bases; bases with no gene match: 3. Germline CDR1 SGHRS, CDR2 YFSETQ. The CDR3 length is 17 residues. The CDR3 loop is CASSLAPSGGAYNEQFF. DNA of the CDR3: TGCGCCAGCAGCTTGGCCCCTAGCGGGGGGGCCTACAATGAGCAGTTCTTC.